The source of this T cell receptor (beta chain) is a study of radiotherapy plus CTLA-4 blockade in lung cancer. General study results and limits: After radiotherapy and ipilimumab, tumor-derived clones expanded in peripheral blood.

Data came from immunoSEQ multiplex PCR; TCRdb stores just in-frame clones and leaves some out. The sample records 70,000 to 90,000 clones, roughly 79% being singletons. As to this clone: Its matching antigen is unknown.

The CDR3 runs 14 residues. The germline CDR1 and CDR2 sequences are MNHEY and SMNVEV (reference sequence). Trimming removed 7 bases from V and 3 bases from J; junction bases left unmatched: 5. The chain is built from TRBV27 and TRBJ2-7; 11 positions agree with TRBD2. The receptor's source is a human donor with non-small cell lung cancer whose response to radiotherapy plus ipilimumab could not be evaluated. Some clones in this sample may be carry-over from other donors' samples. The sample was peripheral blood, taken from a patient treated with radiotherapy plus ipilimumab. CDR3 protein: CASKGGTSGYEQYF. For the CDR3, the DNA is TGTGCCAGCAAGGGGGGGACTAGCGGCTACGAGCAGTACTTC.